This entry lists 25 T cell receptor beta chains sequenced from one sample in a study of spatial heterogeneity in lung cancer. TCRdb re-derived calls from the 5' RACE reads in MiXCR, one entry per CDR3 protein. Of fewer than 30,000 distinct CDR3 sequences listed, around 5.9% are singletons. Stated time point: blood at routine non-recurrence follow-up after resection. TCRs were sequenced from unsorted whole RNA of tumor, nontumor lung or PBMC. The specimen comprised PBMCs, sampled at follow-up. These receptors came from a male donor with early-stage non-small cell lung cancer.

The chain couples TRBV6-6 to TRBJ2-7; the D gene is possibly TRBD2 (5 bases). CDR1 MNHNY and CDR2 SVGAGI come from the germline V gene (reference sequence). Trimming took off 0 bases at V and 1 base at J, with 28 bases between the two ends. The CDR3 spans 21 residues. This CDR3 reads CASSYSRNSARPPLGSYEQYV. The CDR3 coding sequence is TGTGCCAGCAGTTACTCTCGGAACAGCGCCAGACCTCCACTAGGTTCCTACGAGCAGTACGTC.

This chain uses TRBV18 with TRBJ1-1, with unresolved D. The CDR3 is made up of 12 amino acids. CDR1 and CDR2 (germline): KGHSH, LQKENI. Trimming took 2 bases from V and 1 from J, leaving 2 bases between them. CDR3 region: CASSPGNTEAFF. CDR3 in DNA: TGTGCCAGCTCACCAGGGAACACTGAAGCTTTCTTT.

This clonotype was counted many times. This chain connects TRBV30 to TRBJ2-1; 7 bases map to TRBD1. With 5 bases clipped from V and 0 bases from J, the junction kept 7 bases outside the gene matches. Germline loops: CDR1 GTSNPN, CDR2 SVGIG (reference sequence). CDR3 length: 15 residues. CDR3 loop: CAWSSQGHSYNEQFF. DNA of the CDR3: TGTGCCTGGTCCTCACAGGGGCACTCCTACAATGAGCAGTTCTTC.

This clonotype was seen ten or more times. The chain combines TRBV29-1 with TRBJ2-2; TRBD2 agrees at 8 bases. The CDR3 consists of 14 residues. Germline V gene data show CDR1 as SQVTM and CDR2 as ANQGSEA. V shed 7 bases and J 0 bases; nucleotides not matched to a gene: 4. The CDR3 sequence: CSARSGTNTGELFF. For the CDR3, the DNA is TGCAGCGCTCGTAGCGGGACGAACACCGGGGAGCTGTTTTTT.

Ten or more counts support this clonotype. The chain is built from TRBV7-3 and TRBJ1-1; D is perhaps TRBD1 (5 bases). Germline loops: CDR1 SGHTA, CDR2 FQGTGA. This CDR3 region has 12 residues. V lost 3 bases, J lost 8 bases, and 10 bases lay in between. CDR3: CASSFIGAEAFF. Here the CDR3 DNA reads TGTGCCAGCAGCTTTATTGGGGCAGAAGCTTTCTTT.

This clonotype came up many times. The rearrangement links TRBV6-2 or TRBV6-3 to TRBJ1-5, with D perhaps TRBD1 (5 bases). In germline, CDR1 is MNHEY, CDR2 SVGEGT. Between the trimmed V and J ends, which lost 5 bases and 9 bases, there was a span of 14 bases. This CDR3 is built from 13 residues. The CDR3 region has the DNA TGTGCCAGCAGTGGGACGGTAGCGTCGCCCCAGCATTTT. Residues: CASSGTVASPQHF.

Ten or more counts support this clonotype. The gene calls are TRBV6-4 and TRBJ1-2, with TRBD1 matching over 10 bases. The CDR3 is 14 amino acids. V dropped 7 bases and J dropped 4; count of bases not matched to a gene: 6. From germline, CDR1 is MRHNA and CDR2 SNTAGT. The CDR3 is CASTPGQGSYGYTF. The CDR3 DNA is TGTGCCAGCACTCCGGGACAGGGGAGCTATGGCTACACCTTC.

Ten or more counts support this clonotype. V is TRBV5-5 and J is TRBJ2-1, with D possibly TRBD1 on 5 matching bases. The CDR3 covers 13 residues. V gave up 2 bases and J gave up 7 bases, with 10 bases separating them. Germline CDR1 reads SGHKS; CDR2 reads YYEKEE (reference sequence). DNA for the CDR3: TGTGCCAGCAGCTTAACCCCAGGGAATGAGCAGTTCTTC. Its protein product is CASSLTPGNEQFF.

This clonotype was picked up many times. The rearrangement links TRBV18 to TRBJ2-5; 7 bases fit TRBD2. The CDR3 is 16 amino acids. Trimming cost V 2 bases and J 2 bases; bases outside gene matches: 8. Germline lookup yields CDR1 KGHSH and CDR2 LQKENI. The CDR3 here is CASSPFRDYSQETQYF. The CDR3 bases are TGTGCCAGCTCACCATTTCGGGACTATTCACAAGAGACCCAGTACTTC.

This clonotype was observed at least ten times. The rearrangement joins TRBV6-4 to TRBJ2-2; D assignment may be TRBD1 or TRBD2 (5 bases each). From germline, CDR1 is MRHNA and CDR2 SNTAGT. CDR3 size: 17 residues. Trimming shortened V by 2 bases and J by 2 bases, and 15 bases separated the two germline ends. CDR3 nucleotides: TGTGCCAGCAGTGACCTACATAGGGACGGTAACACCGGGGAGCTGTTTTTT. Translating it yields CASSDLHRDGNTGELFF.

This clonotype was observed many times. V usage is TRBV3-1 and J usage is TRBJ1-6; D remains unclear. This CDR3 contains 14 residues. Trimming removed 1 base from V and 5 bases from J, with 6 bases in between. CDR1 LGHDT and CDR2 YNNKEL come from the germline V gene (reference sequence). The CDR3 loop is CASSQVQNNSPLHF. The CDR3 DNA is TGTGCCAGCAGCCAAGTGCAGAATAATTCACCCCTCCACTTT.

This clonotype was observed many times. The chain employs TRBV4-2 and TRBJ1-2; TRBD1 is a possible D gene (5 bases). This CDR3 comprises 17 residues. Germline assignment: CDR1 LGHNA and CDR2 YNFKEQ. V lost 0 bases and J lost 6, with 20 bases in between. In nucleotides, the CDR3 is TGTGCCAGCAGCCAAGATCGGGCAGTCCCCTTGGGGGATGGCTACACCTTC. Its translation is CASSQDRAVPLGDGYTF.

In its sample, this clonotype was seen many times. This chain joins TRBV7-8 and TRBJ2-1; weak D call: TRBD1 (7 bases). V lost 5 bases and J 10 bases, leaving 30 bases between the germline ends. This CDR3 has 18 amino acids. CDR1 is SGHVS and CDR2 is FQNEAQ in the germline V gene. The CDR3 region is CASSHPQGKGLLPQEQFF. The DNA for the CDR3 is TGTGCCAGCAGCCATCCACAGGGGAAGGGACTTCTCCCCCAGGAGCAGTTCTTC.

This clonotype has at least ten counts. The V call is TRBV7-9, the J call TRBJ1-5; TRBD1 might be the D (6 bases). Trimming stripped 5 bases from V and 2 bases from J, with 13 bases between. The CDR3 loop spans 15 amino acids. The V gene's germline CDR1 is SEHNR and CDR2 FQNEAQ (reference sequence). The CDR3 DNA reads TGTGCCAGCAGCGCCGGACAGAGCGGCAATCAGCCCCAGCATTTT. Protein product: CASSAGQSGNQPQHF.

In this sample, this clonotype turned up many times. The CDR3 DNA follows: TGTGCCAGCAGTCCCGGGCGGGGGGGTCAGCCCCAGCATTTT. It yields the protein CASSPGRGGQPQHF. J is TRBJ1-5 and V is TRBV12-3 or TRBV12-4, with a possible D match to TRBD1 (5 bases). V dropped 5 bases and J dropped 6 bases, with 14 bases sitting between them. The CDR3 is 14 amino acids.

The gene calls are TRBV9 and TRBJ1-3, with 7 bases matching TRBD1. Trimming cost V 7 bases and J 0 bases; bases outside gene matches: 13. The germline gives CDR1 SGDLS, CDR2 YYNGEE. The CDR3 contains 17 residues. The CDR3 reads CASSIRGQPSSGNTIYF. The DNA for the CDR3 is TGTGCCAGCTCCATTAGGGGACAGCCAAGCTCTGGAAACACCATATATTTT.

This clonotype was counted ten times or more. The V gene is TRBV7-3, the J gene TRBJ2-2; TRBD2 might be the D (6 bases). Germline loops: CDR1 SGHTA, CDR2 FQGTGA. The CDR3 runs to 14 residues. V shed 5 bases and J shed 6 bases, with 13 bases lying between them. The CDR3 coding sequence is TGTGCCAGCAGCCCACCTAGACTAGCCGGGGAGCTGTTTTTT. Amino acids: CASSPPRLAGELFF.

In its sample, this clonotype was seen many times. V and J are TRBV7-3 and TRBJ2-6, with TRBD1 as a possible D gene (5 bases). Germline lookup yields CDR1 SGHTA and CDR2 FQGTGA. The length of the CDR3 is 16 residues. The ends were cut back, 0 bases at V and 2 bases at J, with 8 bases in the middle. The CDR3 DNA reads TGTGCCAGCAGCTTAACAGGGGAAGCTGGGGCCAACGTCCTGACTTTC. Its translation: CASSLTGEAGANVLTF.

This clonotype was observed a handful of times. The V gene is TRBV18, the J gene TRBJ2-7; TRBD2 is a possible D gene (7 bases). The V end was cut by 3 bases, the J end by 3 bases, with 12 bases between. The length of the CDR3 is 14 residues. Per the germline V gene, CDR1 is KGHSH and CDR2 is LQKENI. CDR3 coding DNA: TGTGCCAGCTCACCCACCGGGGGGCACTACGAGCAGTACGTC. Amino acids: CASSPTGGHYEQYV.

This clonotype was picked up a small number of times. This chain connects TRBV27 to TRBJ2-1, with D hard to call. Trimming cost V 8 bases and J 6 bases, with 17 bases left between them. Per the germline V gene, CDR1 is MNHEY and CDR2 is SMNVEV (reference sequence). This CDR3 spans 14 amino acids. The CDR3 region has the DNA TGTGCCAGCGCCCTAGAAGGGCTGGGCAATGAGCAGTTCTTC. This encodes CASALEGLGNEQFF.

The genes are TRBV24-1 and TRBJ2-1; 9 nucleotides agree with TRBD1. This CDR3 has 15 amino acids. The V segment lost 7 bases and the J segment 4 bases; nucleotides outside the gene matches: 7. CDR1 KGHDR and CDR2 SFDVKD come from the germline V gene. The CDR3 sequence: CATRPGTGLYNEQFF. In DNA form, the CDR3 reads TGTGCCACCAGGCCGGGGACAGGGCTTTACAATGAGCAGTTCTTC.

There are many counts of this clonotype. This chain joins TRBV10-3 and TRBJ2-3; TRBD2 agrees at 10 bases. The junction had 4 bases not matched to a gene; V was cut back by 6 bases and J by 1 base. Germline CDR1 reads ENHRY; CDR2 reads SYGVKD. The CDR3 spans 15 residues. The DNA for the CDR3 is TGTGCCATCAGGATCGGGACTAGCGGCACAGATACGCAGTATTTT. This encodes CAIRIGTSGTDTQYF.

A few counts support this clonotype. V and J are TRBV7-9 and TRBJ2-2; weak D call: TRBD1 (5 bases). Trimming shortened V by 1 base and J by 2 bases, and 11 bases separated the two germline ends. The CDR3 consists of 16 residues. Germline CDR1 is SEHNR and CDR2 is FQNEAQ (reference sequence). CDR3 coding DNA: TGTGCCAGCAGCTTAGGCCCCGGACATAACACCGGGGAGCTGTTTTTT. Protein product: CASSLGPGHNTGELFF.

The chain uses TRBV5-1 and TRBJ2-5; D uncertain. The ends were cut back, 4 bases at V and 5 bases at J, with 12 bases in the middle. This CDR3 has 13 amino acids. Germline-derived CDR1 and CDR2 are SGHRS and YFSETQ. The CDR3 DNA sequence: TGCGCCAGCAGCAACCCGGACGGGGAGACCCAGTACTTC. Its translation: CASSNPDGETQYF.

CDR3 sequence: CASSPWTGAGANVLTF. CDR3 sequence (DNA): TGTGCCAGCAGCCCCTGGACAGGGGCCGGGGCCAACGTCCTGACTTTC. This sequence joins TRBV7-9 and TRBJ2-6; 9 bases map to TRBD1. With V trimmed by 5 bases and J by 4 bases, 6 bases remained unmatched. Germline CDR1 is SEHNR and CDR2 is FQNEAQ (reference sequence). This CDR3 region has 16 residues.